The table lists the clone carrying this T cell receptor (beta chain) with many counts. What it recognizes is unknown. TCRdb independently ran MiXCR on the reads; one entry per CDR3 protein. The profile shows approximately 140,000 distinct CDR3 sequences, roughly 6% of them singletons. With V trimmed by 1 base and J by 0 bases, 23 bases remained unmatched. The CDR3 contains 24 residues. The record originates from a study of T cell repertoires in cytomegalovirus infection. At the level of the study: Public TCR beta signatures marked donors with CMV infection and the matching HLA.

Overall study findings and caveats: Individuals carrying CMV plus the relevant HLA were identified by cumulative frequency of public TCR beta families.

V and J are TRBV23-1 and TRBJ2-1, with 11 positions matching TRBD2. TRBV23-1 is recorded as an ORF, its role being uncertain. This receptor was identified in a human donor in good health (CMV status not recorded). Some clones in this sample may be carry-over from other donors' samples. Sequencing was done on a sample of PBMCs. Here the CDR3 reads CASSQYVHLPQLAGASVSYNEQFF. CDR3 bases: TGCGCCAGCAGTCAATACGTCCACTTGCCCCAACTAGCGGGGGCTTCCGTCTCCTACAATGAGCAGTTCTTC.